These 5 T cell receptor beta chains came from one sample sequenced in a study of T cell responses to AZD1222 COVID-19 vaccine. Method: immunoSEQ multiplex PCR; TCRdb's copy keeps in-frame clones and lacks some. The data hold about 72,000 clones, with roughly 84% observed a single time. Specimen: peripheral blood, collected on day 0 of AZD1222 vaccination. These TCRs come from an adult in good health.

The genes are TRBV30 and TRBJ2-5; unclear D gene. The V gene lost 5 bases and the J gene lost 1 base, with 14 bases spanning the gap. Germline V lookup: CDR1 GTSNPN, CDR2 SVGIG (reference sequence). The CDR3 loop spans 14 amino acids. CDR3 nucleotide sequence: TGTGCCTGGTCTACCTTGGACGGCCAAGAGACCCAGTACTTC. This gives the protein CAWSTLDGQETQYF.

This chain uses TRBV4-3 with TRBJ1-2, with D unresolved. This CDR3 has 14 residues. With 1 base removed from V and 4 bases from J, the gap between germline ends came to 10 bases. Germline CDR1 LGHNA, CDR2 YSLEER. As DNA, the CDR3 is TGCGCCAGCAGCCAAGGTACGGGCGGCTATGGCTACACCTTC. Its translation is CASSQGTGGYGYTF.

The chain recombines TRBV4-3 with TRBJ1-2, with 7 nucleotides matching TRBD1. Per germline, CDR1 LGHNA and CDR2 YSLEER. The CDR3 runs 16 residues. With 0 bases clipped from V and 6 bases from J, the junction kept 10 bases outside the gene matches. CDR3 in amino acids: CASSQEVARGGDGYTF. The CDR3 nucleotides read TGCGCCAGCAGCCAAGAGGTGGCCAGGGGGGGAGATGGCTACACCTTC.

This rearrangement joins TRBV5-1 to TRBJ1-1; D is possibly TRBD1 (6 bases). Germline values: CDR1 SGHRS, CDR2 YFSETQ. The CDR3 length is 15 residues. Trimming took off 3 bases at V and 5 bases at J, with 17 bases between the two ends. CDR3 region: CASSSLNRAITEAFF. CDR3 sequence (DNA): TGCGCCAGCAGCTCGTTAAACAGGGCGATAACTGAAGCTTTCTTT.

V usage is TRBV7-2 and J usage is TRBJ1-4; D is ambiguous. There are 16 residues in the CDR3. Germline values: CDR1 SGHTA, CDR2 FQGNSA. Trimming took 4 bases from V and 0 from J, leaving 12 bases between them. CDR3 bases: TGTGCCAGCAGCTCAAAGCACGGTGCAACTAATGAAAAACTGTTTTTT. Protein: CASSSKHGATNEKLFF.